The 21 T cell receptor beta chains reported below all come from one sample, sequenced in a study of blood T cell repertoires in COVID-19. Assay used: immunoSEQ multiplex PCR; TCRdb lists only in-frame clones, some missing. Altogether about 70,000 clones are present, around 86% being singletons, with the ten largest covering 16%. The sample consisted of peripheral blood. The receptors were gathered from a man in his forties or fifties with COVID-19, enrolled during active disease.

The rearrangement uses TRBV4-1 and TRBJ2-2; TRBD1 matches 11 bases. V was clipped by 3 bases and J by 4 bases; unmatched bases: 16. Per germline, CDR1 MGHRA and CDR2 YSYEKL. The CDR3 spans 20 residues. For the CDR3, the DNA is TGCGCCAGCAGCCAGAGGAAAGACAAGGACAGGGGGCCGGTCACCGGGGAGCTGTTTTTT. This translates into CASSQRKDKDRGPVTGELFF.

The chain couples TRBV12-3 or TRBV12-4 to TRBJ1-2; D remains ambiguous. Between the trimmed V and J ends, which lost 5 bases and 8 bases, there was a span of 9 bases. This CDR3 comprises 11 residues. DNA for the CDR3: TGTGCCAGCAGTCCAGGCCACGGCTACACCTTC. Translating gives CASSPGHGYTF.

The rearrangement joins TRBV18 to TRBJ2-7, with 9 bases that match TRBD2. The CDR3 is 14 amino acids. CDR1 is KGHSH and CDR2 is LQKENI in the germline V gene. After removal of 3 bases from V and 6 bases from J, the junction contained 6 bases not matched to a gene. The CDR3 region is CASSPGRGGFEQYF. The CDR3 bases are TGTGCCAGCTCACCGGGGCGGGGGGGCTTCGAGCAGTACTTC. Full variable domain (rest looked up from reference TRBV18 and TRBJ2-7): NAGVMQNPRHLVRRRGQEARLRCSPMKGHSHVYWYRQLPEEGLKFMVYLQKENIIDESGMPKERFSAEFPKEGPSILRIQQVVRGDSAAYFCASSPGRGGFEQYFGPGTRLTVT.

The rearrangement links TRBV7-9 to TRBJ2-6, with D unresolved. The CDR3 runs 16 residues. The germline V and J ends were trimmed by 3 bases and 0 bases, with 9 bases remaining between them. Per the germline V gene, CDR1 is SEHNR and CDR2 is FQNEAQ (reference sequence). The CDR3 loop is CASSFGGSSGANVLTF. CDR3 DNA: TGTGCCAGCAGCTTCGGCGGCAGCTCTGGGGCCAACGTCCTGACTTTC.

The chain employs TRBV19 and TRBJ1-2; 7 bases are a match to TRBD1. Trimming took 9 bases from V and 4 from J; bases not matched to a gene: 5. The CDR3 runs to 12 residues. Germline assignment: CDR1 LNHDA and CDR2 SQIVND (reference sequence). CDR3 region: CASTQGGYGYTF. The CDR3 DNA follows: TGTGCCAGCACCCAGGGGGGCTATGGCTACACCTTC.

The chain is built from TRBV15 and TRBJ2-5, with D perhaps matching TRBD1 (5 bases). Trimming cost V 8 bases and J 4 bases, with 14 bases left between them. Germline V gene sequence: CDR1 LNHNV, CDR2 YYDKDF (reference sequence). This CDR3 comprises 13 residues. CDR3 region: CATGKGDVETQYF. CDR3 DNA sequence: TGTGCCACCGGGAAAGGGGATGTAGAGACCCAGTACTTC.

V gene TRBV18 combines with J gene TRBJ1-1; 10 bases are shared with TRBD1. This CDR3 spans 15 amino acids. The germline V gene encodes CDR1 KGHSH and CDR2 LQKENI. Unmatched junction bases numbered 8, after V lost 0 bases and J lost 10 bases. As DNA, the CDR3 is TGTGCCAGCTCACCACCAGGACAGGGGGACATTAGAGCTTTCTTT. Encoded protein: CASSPPGQGDIRAFF.

The chain links TRBV29-1 to TRBJ1-5; no definite D call. Trimming removed 1 base at V and 0 bases at J, with 7 bases between. There are 14 residues in the CDR3. Germline assignment: CDR1 SQVTM and CDR2 ANQGSEA. DNA of the CDR3: TGCAGCGTTGAAGGGAGAGATAGCAATCAGCCCCAGCATTTT. Translation gives CSVEGRDSNQPQHF.

The rearrangement links TRBV30 to TRBJ2-7; the match to TRBD1 covers 7 bases. There are 14 residues in the CDR3. After removal of 0 bases from V and 3 bases from J, the junction contained 5 bases not matched to a gene. Germline lookup yields CDR1 GTSNPN and CDR2 SVGIG (reference sequence). CDR3: CAWSVRGGSYEQYF. CDR3 bases: TGTGCCTGGAGTGTACGAGGGGGCAGCTACGAGCAGTACTTC.

The chain employs TRBV9 and TRBJ2-1; 9 bases are shared with TRBD2. V dropped 4 bases and J dropped 13; count of bases not matched to a gene: 9. The CDR3 length is 13 residues. Germline-derived CDR1 and CDR2 are SGDLS and YYNGEE. This chain's CDR3 is CASSTAPSGDQFF. DNA of the CDR3: TGTGCCAGCAGCACCGCCCCTAGCGGGGACCAGTTCTTC.

The rearrangement uses TRBV15 and TRBJ2-3, with 14 bases fitting TRBD2. Unmatched junction bases numbered 9, after V lost 6 bases and J lost 10 bases. The CDR3 is 15 residues long. From germline, CDR1 is LNHNV and CDR2 YYDKDF (reference sequence). In DNA, the CDR3 is TGTGCCACCAGAGGGACTAGCGGGGGTCCGAGCGCGCAGTATTTT. Its translation is CATRGTSGGPSAQYF.

In nucleotides, the CDR3 is TGCGCCAGCGCCCCTGGGGCGGGGAAACAAGAGACCCAGTACTTC. As protein: CASAPGAGKQETQYF. The chain joins TRBV5-1 to TRBJ2-5; possibly TRBD2 for D (6 bases). Trimming cost V 7 bases and J 2 bases, with 18 bases left between them. The germline V gene encodes CDR1 SGHRS and CDR2 YFSETQ. The CDR3 contains 15 residues. The whole variable domain, filled in from reference TRBV5-1 and TRBJ2-5, reads KAGVTQTPRYLIKTRGQQVTLSCSPISGHRSVSWYQQTPGQGLQFLFEYFSETQRNKGNFPGRFSGRQFSNSRSEMNVSTLELGDSALYLCASAPGAGKQETQYFGPGTRLLVL.

The V and J genes are TRBV30 and TRBJ2-7, with D perhaps assigned TRBD1 or TRBD2 (5 bases each). Trimming left V 8 bases short and J 2 bases short, with 10 bases between. In germline, CDR1 is GTSNPN, CDR2 SVGIG (reference sequence). The CDR3 is 11 amino acids. The CDR3 region is CAGDATYEQYF. The CDR3 DNA sequence: TGTGCCGGGGACGCTACCTACGAGCAGTACTTC.

The chain combines TRBV7-9 with TRBJ2-3; D is possibly TRBD2 (5 bases). The CDR3 loop spans 16 amino acids. The ends were cut back, 5 bases at V and 0 bases at J, with 15 bases in the middle. Germline V CDR1 and CDR2: SEHNR, FQNEAQ (reference sequence). The CDR3 bases are TGTGCCAGCAGCCAAAGAGGGCGGGTGAGCACAGATACGCAGTATTTT. Amino acid sequence: CASSQRGRVSTDTQYF. Based on the CDR3 plus reference TRBV7-9 and TRBJ2-3, the full variable domain is DTGVSQNPRHKITKRGQNVTFRCDPISEHNRLYWYRQTLGQGPEFLTYFQNEAQLEKSRLLSDRFSAERPKGSFSTLEIQRTEQGDSAMYLCASSQRGRVSTDTQYFGPGTRLTVL.

The genes are TRBV5-1 and TRBJ1-4; 7 bases are shared with TRBD1. CDR1 SGHRS and CDR2 YFSETQ come from the germline V gene. CDR3 size: 15 residues. The J segment lost 5 bases and the V segment lost 0 bases, leaving 4 bases of the junction unmatched. The CDR3 coding sequence is TGCGCCAGCAGCTTGGGCGGGACAGAAAATGAAAAACTGTTTTTT. It yields the protein CASSLGGTENEKLFF.

This clone was seen a few times. The CDR3 sequence: CAWSVQQGGSYTF. In nucleotides, the CDR3 is TGTGCCTGGAGTGTACAACAGGGGGGCAGCTACACCTTC. This chain uses TRBV30 with TRBJ1-2, with 8 bases that match TRBD1. The germline V gene encodes CDR1 GTSNPN and CDR2 SVGIG (reference sequence). CDR3 length: 13 residues. V gave up 0 bases and J gave up 9 bases; unmatched junction bases: 6.

The rearrangement links TRBV18 to TRBJ1-1, with D possibly matching TRBD1 (5 bases). CDR3 length: 14 amino acids. Germline V gene sequence: CDR1 KGHSH, CDR2 LQKENI. The V end lost 2 bases, the J end lost 7 bases, and 14 bases lay between the germline ends. The CDR3 region has the DNA TGTGCCAGCTCACCAAACGCCAGGGAGGGTGAAGCTTTCTTT. It yields the protein CASSPNAREGEAFF.

The chain links TRBV10-3 to TRBJ2-3, with 11 bases identical to TRBD1. The CDR3 spans 17 residues. Trimming removed 7 bases from V and 4 bases from J; junction bases left unmatched: 13. Germline V lookup: CDR1 ENHRY, CDR2 SYGVKD. DNA for the CDR3: TGTGCCATCATCACCGGCCGGACAGGGGGCGAAGCAGATACGCAGTATTTT. This codes for CAIITGRTGGEADTQYF.

This chain uses TRBV25-1 with TRBJ1-4, with D maybe TRBD1 (5 bases). The CDR3 sequence is 15 residues long. The V and J ends lost 2 bases and 11 bases respectively, with 18 bases between them. Germline values: CDR1 MGHDK, CDR2 SYGVNS. The CDR3, as DNA: TGTGCCAGCAGTGAACTGGGGTCTAGGGAGGGGAAACTGTTTTTT. Protein: CASSELGSREGKLFF.

This chain joins TRBV6-5 and TRBJ2-1; 7 bases agree with TRBD1. CDR1 is MNHEY, CDR2 SVGAGI, per germline. The CDR3 extends over 15 amino acids. V was clipped by 5 bases and J by 3 bases; unmatched bases: 7. The DNA of the CDR3 is TGTGCCAGCAGTCCAGACAGGGCCGACTACAATGAGCAGTTCTTC. It codes for CASSPDRADYNEQFF.

This chain links TRBV19 with TRBJ2-1; 11 bases line up with TRBD2. The germline V gene has CDR1 LNHDA and CDR2 SQIVND (reference sequence). With 6 bases clipped from V and 9 bases from J, the junction kept 7 bases outside the gene matches. This CDR3 has 14 residues. CDR3 DNA sequence: TGTGCCAGTAGGCTAGCGGGGGGCTTGTTTGAGCAGTTCTTC. It encodes CASRLAGGLFEQFF.